The 4 T cell receptor beta chains below all came from one sample that was sequenced in a study of T-cell reconstitution after alpha-beta-depleted transplantation in children. Using unique molecular identifiers, the investigators prepared the TCRbeta library. One entry per CDR3 protein results from TCRdb running MiXCR on the PCR reads. The sample holds 40,000 to 55,000 distinct CDR3 sequences; around 9% are singletons and the top ten take 27%. Source: PBMCs, mostly from graft donor cells, taken 60 days after TCRalphabeta/CD19-depleted stem cell transplant. The source of these receptors is a male patient aged 2 to 10 who had a stem cell transplant for chronic granulomatous disease, so the T cells may come from the graft donor.

This clonotype has a count of ten or more. The V and J genes are TRBV28 and TRBJ2-1, with 10 bases identical to TRBD2. Trimming took 4 bases from V and 11 from J; bases not matched to a gene: 5. Germline assignment: CDR1 MDHEN and CDR2 SYDVKM. This CDR3 is built from 13 residues. CDR3 amino acids: CASSYTSGNQQFF. CDR3 bases: TGTGCCAGCAGTTACACTAGCGGGAACCAGCAGTTCTTC.

This clonotype was seen repeatedly, ten times or more. The chain is built from TRBV4-3 and TRBJ2-1, with D possibly matching TRBD2 (7 bases). The CDR3 is 17 amino acids. V lost 0 bases, J lost 0 bases, and 12 bases lay in between. CDR1 is LGHNA and CDR2 is YSLEER in the germline V gene. CDR3 DNA: TGCGCCAGCAGCCAAGATGGGGGCGGGAGCTCCTACAATGAGCAGTTCTTC. This codes for CASSQDGGGSSYNEQFF.

This clonotype was observed many times. The chain recombines TRBV7-8 with TRBJ2-7; 8 bases agree with TRBD2. The trim removed 4 bases at V and 2 bases at J, leaving 4 bases unmatched. CDR3 size: 14 residues. Germline lookup yields CDR1 SGHVS and CDR2 FQNEAQ. The CDR3, as DNA: TGTGCCAGCAGCTCCAGCGGGAGTCCCTACGAGCAGTACTTC. The encoded protein is CASSSSGSPYEQYF.

At least ten counts were recorded for this clonotype. The chain employs TRBV4-2 and TRBJ2-3; D is undetermined. The CDR3 spans 13 residues. Trimming removed 3 bases at V and 2 bases at J, with 6 bases between. The germline gives CDR1 LGHNA, CDR2 YNFKEQ. CDR3 sequence: CASSQSFTDTQYF. In nucleotides, the CDR3 is TGTGCCAGCAGCCAGTCTTTCACAGATACGCAGTATTTT.